Each of the 20 T cell receptor beta chains below was sequenced from the same sample in a study of T cell clonality in common variable immunodeficiency. The protocol was immunoSEQ multiplex PCR, while the TCRdb copy is restricted to in-frame clones and leaves out a portion. This set yields more than 35,000 clones and no singletons; the top ten hold about 0.68%. Sequences were obtained from peripheral blood mononuclear cells. The receptors derive from a person between 18 and 70 years old in good health.

At least ten counts were recorded for this clone. The CDR3 end is not reached by the read, which stops 3 residues before it; the germline J gene fills it in. J is TRBJ2-2 and V is TRBV6-4, with 9 bases matching TRBD2. Trimming took 8 bases from V and 2 from J; bases not matched to a gene: 6. The CDR3 runs 15 residues. Germline CDR1 and CDR2: MRHNA and SNTAGT. CDR3 DNA, as far as it was read: TGTGCCAGCCGAGTACTAGCGGGTAACACCGGGGAG. Protein sequence: CASRVLAGNTGE. The complete CDR3 protein is CASRVLAGNTGELFF.

There are many counts of this clone. The read ends 3 residues early relative to the CDR3; the germline J gene fills the gap. V and J are TRBV20-1 and TRBJ2-3; 13 nucleotides align to TRBD2. Germline CDR1 reads DFQATT; CDR2 reads SNEGSKA (reference sequence). V was pared by 6 bases and J by 3 bases, with 15 bases of the junction left unmatched. The CDR3 contains 18 residues. The CDR3 protein is CSARGGLAGTNPTDTQYF. The sequenced CDR3 bases are TGCAGTGCCCGGGGGGGACTAGCGGGAACTAACCCGACAGATACG.

This clone appeared many times. The CDR3 loop is CASSPRDRGGNEQFF. The covered CDR3 bases are TGTGCCAGCAGCCCTCGGGACAGGGGTGGCAATGAG. The rearrangement links TRBV7-3 to TRBJ2-1, with 10 bases identical to TRBD1. Coverage ceases 3 residues before the CDR3 finishes, and the germline J gene fills in the end. Losses at the gene ends were 5 bases for V and 6 bases for J; bases not matched to a gene: 7. The CDR3 length is 15 residues. Germline CDR1 reads SGHTA; CDR2 reads FQGTGA.

This clone was seen at least ten times. Sequencing ends 3 residues short of the CDR3 end; the germline J gene provides the rest. This chain uses TRBV9 with TRBJ2-7, with D possibly TRBD2 on 5 matching bases. The CDR3 is made up of 15 amino acids. Germline CDR1 SGDLS, CDR2 YYNGEE. Trimming pared 3 bases from V and 0 bases from J, leaving 13 bases between. This chain's CDR3 is CASSAGSQPSYEQYF. CDR3 DNA, as far as it was read: TGTGCCAGCAGCGCGGGGTCTCAACCCTCCTACGAG.

This clone was found many times. Read data end 3 residues before the CDR3 end; the end is taken from the germline J gene. The genes are TRBV12-3 or TRBV12-4 and TRBJ1-5, with TRBD1 identical over 8 bases. The CDR3 sequence is 15 residues long. Losses at the gene ends were 6 bases for V and 8 bases for J; bases not matched to a gene: 12. The CDR3 bases that were read are TGTGCCAGCAGCCCGAGGACAGGGTTTCCGGAGCCC. This sequence encodes CASSPRTGFPEP. Given in full, the CDR3 is CASSPRTGFPEPQHF.

This clone was seen many times. The sequenced part of the CDR3 DNA is TGCGCCAGCAGCAACCGGGGACAGGGGGCCTACGAG. Protein: CASSNRGQGAYE. In full, the CDR3 is CASSNRGQGAYEQYF. The V gene is TRBV5-1, the J gene TRBJ2-7, with 11 positions matching TRBD1. The read finishes 3 residues shy of the CDR3 end, and the germline J gene is used to complete it. The V gene's germline CDR1 is SGHRS and CDR2 YFSETQ. Germline trimming cut 4 bases from V and 2 bases from J; bases unmatched to any gene: 5. This CDR3 has 15 residues. The full variable domain, in which reference TRBV5-1 and TRBJ2-7 provide the parts outside the CDR3, is KAGVTQTPRYLIKTRGQQVTLSCSPISGHRSVSWYQQTPGQGLQFLFEYFSETQRNKGNFPGRFSGRQFSNSRSEMNVSTLELGDSALYLCASSNRGQGAYEQYFGPGTRLTVT.

The sample holds many counts of this clone. The CDR3 is cut off 3 residues early in the read; its end comes from the germline J gene. The V and J genes are TRBV15 and TRBJ2-2; possibly TRBD2 for D (5 bases). Germline values: CDR1 LNHNV, CDR2 YYDKDF (reference sequence). The V end lost 1 base, the J end lost 0 bases, and 15 bases lay between the germline ends. The CDR3 has 18 amino acids. Incomplete CDR3 DNA: TGTGCCACCAGCAGAGGGAGGCGGCGCCCCGCGAACACCGGGGAG. As protein: CATSRGRRRPANTGE. In full, the CDR3 is CATSRGRRRPANTGELFF.

In its sample, this clone was seen many times. Read data end 3 residues before the CDR3 end; the end is taken from the germline J gene. The chain has TRBV5-1 and TRBJ1-6, with TRBD1 matching over 8 bases. The CDR3 loop spans 16 amino acids. CDR1 and CDR2 from the germline V gene are SGHRS and YFSETQ. The J segment lost 6 bases and the V segment lost 0 bases, leaving 5 bases of the junction unmatched. The sequenced part of the CDR3 DNA is TGCGCCAGCAGCTTGGCAGGGGGCGAACTTAATTCACCC. This encodes CASSLAGGELNSP. The whole CDR3 sequence is CASSLAGGELNSPLHF.

Relative to its sample, this clone is medium-sized. The sequence runs out 3 residues before the end of the CDR3; the remainder is reconstructed from the germline J gene. The J gene is TRBJ2-2, the V gene TRBV10-1; a weak D match, TRBD2 (6 bases). Trimming took off 4 bases at V and 3 bases at J, with 6 bases between the two ends. The CDR3 totals 13 residues. The V gene's germline CDR1 is WNHNN and CDR2 SYGVQD (reference sequence). The CDR3 sequence is CASSASDTGELFF. The part of the CDR3 DNA that was read is TGCGCCAGCAGTGCTAGCGACACCGGGGAG.

This clone was recorded many times. The read ends 3 residues shy of where the CDR3 ends; the end is completed using the germline J gene. The gene calls are TRBV15 and TRBJ2-5; maybe TRBD1 (5 bases). This CDR3 contains 20 residues. The germline CDR1 and CDR2 sequences are LNHNV and YYDKDF (reference sequence). V dropped 1 base and J dropped 0 bases, with 24 bases sitting between them. The CDR3 loop is CATSRVDISPGRTYQETQYF. CDR3 bases read: TGTGCCACCAGCAGAGTGGACATCTCACCCGGACGGACGTACCAAGAGACC.

This clone has at least ten counts. The read terminates 3 residues before the CDR3 end, so the remaining end is supplied by the germline J gene. The chain links TRBV2 to TRBJ2-4, with 9 bases lining up with TRBD1. The CDR3 runs to 15 residues. CDR1 and CDR2 from the germline V gene are SNHLY and FYNNEI. V was clipped by 4 bases and J by 4 bases; unmatched bases: 5. Here the CDR3 reads CASSGRDRGKNIQYF. The covered CDR3 bases are TGTGCCAGCAGTGGGCGAGACAGGGGGAAAAACATT.

This clone was seen at least ten times. The sequence runs out 3 residues before the end of the CDR3; the remainder is reconstructed from the germline J gene. This chain connects TRBV11-2 to TRBJ1-2, with a possible D match to TRBD1 (6 bases). This CDR3 comprises 12 residues. The V end lost 5 bases, the J end lost 5 bases, and 9 bases lay between the germline ends. From germline, CDR1 is SGHAT and CDR2 FQNNGV. CDR3 DNA, as far as it was read: TGTGCCAGCAGCGCCACAGGGTATGGC. Residues: CASSATGYG. The whole CDR3 region reads CASSATGYGYTF.

This clone has at least ten counts. The CDR3 goes on 3 residues after the read ends, and that part is filled in from the germline J gene. This chain links TRBV15 with TRBJ1-1; 11 bases are a match to TRBD1. The germline V gene encodes CDR1 LNHNV and CDR2 YYDKDF (reference sequence). The CDR3 runs to 14 residues. J was trimmed by 5 bases and V by 5 bases; bases with no gene match: 4. CDR3 in amino acids: CATSRTGGLTEAFF. Incomplete CDR3 DNA: TGTGCCACCAGCCGGACAGGGGGCCTGACTGAA.

This clone occurred many times. Read data end 3 residues before the CDR3 end; the end is taken from the germline J gene. The chain joins TRBV7-3 to TRBJ1-1, with TRBD1 matching over 7 bases. Per germline, CDR1 SGHTA and CDR2 FQGTGA. Trimming removed 0 bases from V and 6 bases from J; junction bases left unmatched: 13. This CDR3 is 17 amino acids long. The covered CDR3 bases are TGTGCCAGCAGCTTAACTAAGAGCACAGGGGTTGTACCTGAA. Encoded protein: CASSLTKSTGVVPE. The CDR3 reads in full as CASSLTKSTGVVPEAFF.

This clone has at least ten counts. The sequenced fragment ends 3 residues before the CDR3 boundary, so the rest is inferred from the germline J gene. The rearrangement uses TRBV2 and TRBJ2-7; TRBD1 is a possible D gene (6 bases). The V gene's germline CDR1 is SNHLY and CDR2 FYNNEI. V was trimmed by 2 bases and J by 4 bases, leaving 15 bases between them. The CDR3 is made up of 15 amino acids. The covered CDR3 bases are TGTGCCAGCAGTGAACGAATTGGACAGATTTACGAG. It is translated as CASSERIGQIYE. The CDR3 in its entirety is CASSERIGQIYEQYF.

This clone was counted a few times. The CDR3 end is not reached by the read, which stops 3 residues before it; the germline J gene fills it in. The chain recombines TRBV25-1 with TRBJ2-5; D possibly corresponds to TRBD1 (6 bases). The V gene lost 9 bases and the J gene lost 6 bases, with 11 bases spanning the gap. The CDR3 spans 11 residues. Germline CDR1 MGHDK, CDR2 SYGVNS. The covered CDR3 bases are TGTGCCAGTCGTCAGGGGCAGACC. Translated, it gives CASRQGQT. The entire CDR3 is CASRQGQTQYF.

This clone was seen many times. The DNA ends 3 residues before the CDR3 does, and the rest of the CDR3 is filled in from the germline J gene. The chain recombines TRBV29-1 with TRBJ2-3; maybe TRBD2 (5 bases). Looked up from germline, CDR1 is SQVTM and CDR2 is ANQGSEA. This CDR3 spans 13 amino acids. V shed 3 bases and J shed 4 bases, with 11 bases lying between them. The CDR3 reads CSVDENGADTQYF. The sequenced CDR3 bases are TGCAGCGTTGACGAGAACGGGGCAGATACG.

This clone was recorded many times. This could be a read error, since a much larger clone is one nucleotide away. Coverage ceases 3 residues before the CDR3 finishes, and the germline J gene fills in the end. J is TRBJ2-2 and V is TRBV7-3, with D perhaps TRBD1 (6 bases). CDR3 length: 13 amino acids. The V end was cut by 2 bases, the J end by 5 bases, with 6 bases between. Per the germline V gene, CDR1 is SGHTA and CDR2 is FQGTGA. The CDR3 loop is CASSLQGTGELFF. The CDR3 DNA, read in part, is TGTGCCAGCAGCTTACAGGGGACCGGGGAG.

This clone was observed many times. The read is 3 residues too short to cover the CDR3 end, so that end is filled in from the germline J gene. The chain joins TRBV18 to TRBJ2-2, with TRBD1 matching 8 bases. Germline V gene sequence: CDR1 KGHSH, CDR2 LQKENI. The length of the CDR3 is 16 residues. Trimming at V came to 9 bases and at J to 4 bases, leaving 13 bases not matched to a gene. The CDR3 sequence: CASSTLGQGGTGELFF. The CDR3 bases that were read are TGTGCCAGTTCAACCCTAGGACAGGGCGGCACCGGGGAG. The full variable domain, completed using reference TRBV18 and TRBJ2-2, is NAGVMQNPRHLVRRRGQEARLRCSPMKGHSHVYWYRQLPEEGLKFMVYLQKENIIDESGMPKERFSAEFPKEGPSILRIQQVVRGDSAAYFCASSTLGQGGTGELFFGEGSRLTVL.

This clone was counted between two and nine times. With the read ending 3 residues before the CDR3 end, the germline J gene is used to fill in that end. The J gene is TRBJ2-7, the V gene TRBV20-1; 10 nucleotides agree with TRBD2. The CDR3 sequence is 16 residues long. CDR1 and CDR2 from the germline V gene are DFQATT and SNEGSKA (reference sequence). With V trimmed by 2 bases and J by 6 bases, 13 bases remained unmatched. CDR3 sequence: CSARSGSSGSPGEQYF. Partial CDR3 DNA: TGCAGTGCTAGATCCGGCTCTAGCGGGAGCCCGGGCGAG.